This TCR beta chain was found in a study of blood T cell repertoires in COVID-19. In the original workflow: Reference gene primer amplification gave estimated nucleated cell counts. TCRdb keeps only in-frame clones here, not all; method: immunoSEQ multiplex PCR. The V and J calls and the clone size are those of that table, but D and trimming were determined from the DNA. The top ten hold approximately 12% of the sample, which has about 80,000 clones, under 90% seen once. This clone was recorded once. Other DNA variants within this sample encode the same CDR3. The origin of this receptor is a middle-aged woman with active or convalescent COVID-19. The sequenced material came from peripheral blood.

CDR3 nucleotides: TGTGCCAGCAGTCAGGGTTATGGCTACACCTTC. Its protein product is CASSQGYGYTF. The chain combines TRBV28 with TRBJ1-2; possible D gene TRBD1, 5 bases. The CDR3 sequence is 11 residues long. The germline V gene encodes CDR1 MDHEN and CDR2 SYDVKM. Trimming removed 5 bases at V and 5 bases at J, with 6 bases between.